The present T cell receptor (beta chain) was sequenced within a study of T cells in Graves' hyperthyroidism and ophthalmopathy. Uncontrolled infection, other autoimmune disease, pregnancy or lactation barred patients from enrollment. Points from the study as a whole: Stable hyperthyroidism was separated from ophthalmopathy by a model based on 13 V-J features.

This clonotype was found many times. Its matching antigen is unknown. RNA transcripts yielded amplified TCR beta CDR3 regions. A first-round RT-PCR of the TCR CDR3 used the HTBI primer set. From the multiplex PCR reads, TCRdb called clonotypes with MiXCR, one entry per CDR3 protein. The table lists approximately 560,000 distinct CDR3 sequences, about a sixth of them singletons. V shed 6 bases and J shed 1 base, with 14 bases lying between them. The CDR3 extends over 15 amino acids. Germline V CDR1 and CDR2: ENHRY, SYGVKD. This TCR was sampled from a woman aged 30 to 39 with Graves' hyperthyroidism. The J gene is TRBJ2-3, the V gene TRBV10-3, with D possibly matching TRBD2 (5 bases). The sequenced sample consisted of blood. The CDR3 region is CAISPTAGRTDTQYF. CDR3 in DNA: TGTGCCATCAGCCCAACCGCGGGCCGCACAGATACGCAGTATTTT.